This T cell receptor beta chain was sequenced for a study of T-cell memory formation after mild COVID-19 (dated by TCRdb to the early 2020s). Turning to the overall study: TCR sequence clusters from the two donors were largely donor specific. Longitudinal TCRalpha and TCRbeta repertoire sequencing tracked T-cell clones expanding and contracting after mild COVID-19 in two donors. Two young, previously healthy adult volunteers made up the cohort, one male and one female. The research as a whole found: Some responding clones were detected in pre-infection memory, which suggested that pre-existing cross-reactive memory T cells had joined the SARS-CoV-2 response. The study included only a couple of mild cases, and larger cohorts that include severe cases with pre-infection samples were judged to be necessary. Contracting CD4+ clones appeared mostly in the CM and EM memory subsets, whereas CD8+ clones were enriched in EMRA. Clones contracting from day 15 to 85 had balanced CD4/CD8 phenotypes, while a second wave expanding from day 15 to 37 was biased towards CD4+. Whether the second-wave clones peaking on day 37 were SARS-CoV-2 specific was not confirmed.

Sequenced using an Illumina NovaSeq 6000. TCRalpha and TCRbeta cDNA libraries were built by 5'RACE with constant-segment primers, adding sample barcodes and unique molecular identifiers. RNA was extracted from every sample with Trizol reagent. The libraries were amplified in two PCR steps, and the second step added a second sample barcode and Illumina TruSeq adapters. Sequencing of libraries was performed on an Illumina NovaSeq with 2 x 150 bp paired-end reads. Turning to the authors' computational methods: The reads were demultiplexed and collapsed into UMI-guided consensus sequences using migec v1.2.7. Using mixcr v2.1.11, the UMI consensuses were aligned to TRA and TRB V and J templates and assembled into clonotypes. Clonotypes were classified as expanded or contracted when called significant by both edgeR and NoisET, with noise models trained on biological replicates. For edgeR calls, the thresholds were a false discovery rate-adjusted p below 0.01 and a log2 fold-change of 1. PCA with hierarchical clustering of max-normalized trajectories of the 1000 most abundant clonotypes was used as exploratory dynamics analysis. Separately sequenced CD4+ and CD8+ repertoires were used to assign the CD4 or CD8 phenotype of responding clones. TCRdb applied fastp at Q25 and MiXCR to the public reads, then kept only in-frame beta chains. Each record represents a unique CDR3 protein, reported with the most common genes and DNA among its rows. These V and J calls rely on TCRdb rather than the paper's analysis. This sample comprises tens of thousands of distinct CDR3 sequences, approximately 13% of them detected only once. The leading ten clones occupy about a quarter of the sample.

From a lookup of the germline V gene, CDR1 and CDR2 are MNHEY and SVGAGI. Germline trimming: 3 bases from V, 6 bases from J; junction bases outside gene matches: 16. The CDR3 sequence holds 17 residues, the cysteine and phenylalanine included. The CDR3 DNA has 51 bases and is translated from base 1. Ficoll-Paque density gradient centrifugation was the method used to isolate PBMCs. Note on this clonotype: The antigen it recognizes is unknown. Base qualities were left out, and no much larger clone turns up one base away.

The clonotype was recovered from an adult woman who had mild COVID-19 (a few samples of this study predate the infection). The sample titles of this study are shuffled in the database, so cell type and time point are left out; the donor was told from shared clones. Rearrangement joined TRBV6-5 to TRBJ1-2; TRBD1 agrees with 7 junctional bases. The specimen was PBMCs or a T cell subset sorted from them (not recorded which). This receptor has the CDR3 CASSYYLIREGGDGYTF. The nucleotide sequence reads as follows: TGTGCCAGCAGTTATTATTTAATTCGGGAAGGGGGCGATGGCTACACCTTC.